The 17 T cell receptor beta chains given below trace back to one sample, sequenced in a study of blood T cell repertoires in COVID-19. Clones were sequenced by immunoSEQ multiplex PCR, and TCRdb holds only the in-frame ones, with some missing. The data hold fewer than 250,000 clones, with 85% to 90% observed a single time. What was sequenced was peripheral blood. These receptors all come from a middle-aged man with COVID-19, enrolled during active disease.

This clone was counted only a few times. This sequence joins TRBV5-1 and TRBJ2-7; tentatively, D is TRBD2 (6 bases). CDR3 length: 14 amino acids. Germline CDR1 is SGHRS and CDR2 is YFSETQ. The V end was cut by 9 bases, the J end by 1 base, with 17 bases between. The CDR3 reads CATKQASASYEQYF. DNA of the CDR3: TGCGCCACGAAACAGGCTAGCGCTTCCTACGAGCAGTACTTC.

V usage is TRBV27 and J usage is TRBJ2-3; TRBD2 aligns across 8 bases. The V gene's germline CDR1 is MNHEY and CDR2 SMNVEV (reference sequence). The J segment lost 0 bases and the V segment lost 8 bases, leaving 7 bases of the junction unmatched. This CDR3 is 15 amino acids long. CDR3 bases: TGTGCCAGCCGCACCTTAGCGGGAAGCACAGATACGCAGTATTTT. Protein: CASRTLAGSTDTQYF.

The CDR3 coding sequence is TGTGCCAGCAGCTTAGCGGGGGGGAGGGATACGCAGTATTTT. This gives the protein CASSLAGGRDTQYF. The chain carries TRBV7-6 and TRBJ2-3; 7 bases map to TRBD2. The ends lost 0 bases at V and 6 bases at J; junction bases unmatched: 3. CDR1 SGHVS and CDR2 FNYEAQ come from the germline V gene. The CDR3 runs to 14 residues. The variable domain in full, completed from reference TRBV7-6 and TRBJ2-3, reads GAGVSQSPRYKVTKRGQDVALRCDPISGHVSLYWYRQALGQGPEFLTYFNYEAQQDKSGLPNDRFSAERPEGSISTLTIQRTEQRDSAMYRCASSLAGGRDTQYFGPGTRLTVL.

This rearrangement joins TRBV7-8 to TRBJ1-6; 7 nucleotides align to TRBD1. In germline, CDR1 is SGHVS, CDR2 FQNEAQ. The CDR3 contains 15 residues. Trimming at V came to 1 base and at J to 5 bases, leaving 2 bases not matched to a gene. The CDR3 protein is CASSLVTGDNSPLHF. The DNA for the CDR3 is TGTGCCAGCAGCTTAGTCACAGGGGATAATTCACCCCTCCACTTT.

V is TRBV9 and J is TRBJ1-6, with a weak D call TRBD1 (6 bases). The CDR3 has 15 amino acids. Germline V gives CDR1 SGDLS, CDR2 YYNGEE. Trimming removed 3 bases from V and 7 bases from J, with 14 bases in between. Here the CDR3 reads CASSGSEDRNSPLHF. Here the CDR3 DNA reads TGTGCCAGCAGCGGATCCGAGGACAGAAATTCACCCCTCCACTTT.

This clone was recorded a few times. The V gene is TRBV6-2 or TRBV6-3, the J gene TRBJ2-1, with 8 bases matching TRBD2. V lost 7 bases, J lost 4 bases, and 12 bases stayed unmatched. CDR3 size: 16 residues. Germline lookup yields CDR1 MNHEY and CDR2 SVGEGT. The CDR3 loop is CASTPGRLAGYNEQFF. The DNA of the CDR3 is TGTGCCAGCACCCCCGGGAGGCTAGCGGGTTACAATGAGCAGTTCTTC.

The rearrangement uses TRBV27 and TRBJ2-2; TRBD2 agrees at 9 bases. Trimming cost V 4 bases and J 7 bases; bases outside gene matches: 7. The length of the CDR3 is 15 residues. CDR1 is MNHEY, CDR2 SMNVEV, per germline (reference sequence). Written as DNA, the CDR3 is TGTGCCAGCAGTTCCCTAGCGGGAATGGGCGGGGAGCTGTTTTTT. Its protein product is CASSSLAGMGGELFF.

This chain uses TRBV27 with TRBJ1-2; D gene ambiguous. The CDR3 is made up of 12 amino acids. V shed 4 bases and J shed 2 bases, with 5 bases lying between them. CDR1 MNHEY and CDR2 SMNVEV come from the germline V gene (reference sequence). The CDR3 reads CASSSSNYGYTF. The CDR3 DNA sequence: TGTGCCAGCAGTTCCTCGAACTATGGCTACACCTTC.

The chain couples TRBV5-5 to TRBJ1-5; 11 bases line up with TRBD1. Trimming at V came to 0 bases and at J to 6 bases, leaving 8 bases not matched to a gene. The CDR3 is 17 amino acids. Germline values: CDR1 SGHKS, CDR2 YYEKEE (reference sequence). CDR3 nucleotide sequence: TGTGCCAGCAGCTTGGACCGGGGACAGGGGGTCTCTCAGCCCCAGCATTTT. This codes for CASSLDRGQGVSQPQHF.

This clone was seen just once. The rearrangement uses TRBV5-1 and TRBJ2-1; 8 nucleotides line up with TRBD2. CDR1 is SGHRS, CDR2 YFSETQ, per germline. This CDR3 has 14 amino acids. The junction had 7 bases not matched to a gene; V was cut back by 5 bases and J by 6 bases. CDR3 in amino acids: CASSGLAGPNEQFF. As DNA, the CDR3 is TGCGCCAGCAGTGGGTTAGCGGGACCCAATGAGCAGTTCTTC.

The chain recombines TRBV4-2 with TRBJ2-7, with 7 bases that match TRBD2. Germline-derived CDR1 and CDR2 are LGHNA and YNFKEQ. This CDR3 region has 14 residues. V trimming: 0 bases; J trimming: 3 bases; junction bases outside the gene matches: 2. As DNA, the CDR3 is TGTGCCAGCAGCCAAGATCCTAGCGGCTACGAGCAGTACTTC. This translates into CASSQDPSGYEQYF.

The chain combines TRBV6-5 with TRBJ2-5, with D tentatively TRBD1 (5 bases). The germline gives CDR1 MNHEY, CDR2 SVGAGI. Trimming removed 6 bases at V and 5 bases at J, with 19 bases between. CDR3 length: 15 residues. This CDR3 reads CASRTDYTGRETQYF. For the CDR3, the DNA is TGTGCCAGCAGGACAGATTACACGGGTCGGGAGACCCAGTACTTC.

This chain uses TRBV2 with TRBJ1-5; perhaps TRBD1 as D (6 bases). The germline V gene has CDR1 SNHLY and CDR2 FYNNEI. The CDR3 runs to 16 residues. V was clipped by 3 bases and J by 1 base, with 13 bases between them. CDR3 in DNA: TGTGCCAGCAGTGAGGGGGGGCGTAGGAGCAATCAGCCCCAGCATTTT. This sequence encodes CASSEGGRRSNQPQHF.

This sequence joins TRBV7-2 and TRBJ1-4; D not resolved. Germline loops: CDR1 SGHTA, CDR2 FQGNSA. This CDR3 contains 14 residues. V gave up 3 bases and J gave up 7 bases, with 12 bases separating them. This chain's CDR3 is CASSFPGVGEKLFF. The CDR3 nucleotides are TGTGCCAGCAGCTTCCCCGGGGTGGGTGAAAAACTGTTTTTT.

The chain is built from TRBV6-2 or TRBV6-3 and TRBJ1-1; D gene uncertain. Germline CDR1 MNHEY, CDR2 SVGEGT. The V and J ends lost 6 bases and 1 base respectively, with 15 bases between them. This CDR3 has 15 amino acids. The CDR3 spells CASSREVLPNTEAFF. The DNA for the CDR3 is TGTGCCAGCAGCCGCGAAGTCCTCCCGAACACTGAAGCTTTCTTT.

The rearrangement uses TRBV19 and TRBJ1-1; D ambiguous. CDR3 length: 13 amino acids. V shed 3 bases and J shed 1 base, with 6 bases lying between them. Germline-derived CDR1 and CDR2 are LNHDA and SQIVND (reference sequence). In nucleotides, the CDR3 is TGTGCCAGTAGTATTATGCGGAACACTGAAGCTTTCTTT. Its protein product is CASSIMRNTEAFF.

The chain combines TRBV20-1 with TRBJ2-7; 10 bases match TRBD2. The ends lost 3 bases at V and 3 bases at J; junction bases unmatched: 11. This CDR3 region has 16 residues. CDR1 and CDR2 (germline): DFQATT, SNEGSKA (reference sequence). CDR3 in amino acids: CSASKIWTSGNYEQYF. Written as DNA, the CDR3 is TGCAGTGCTAGTAAAATATGGACTAGCGGAAACTACGAGCAGTACTTC.